In its sample, the clone carrying this TCR beta chain was seen once. This entry belongs to a study of cytomegalovirus exposure and HLA in healthy donors. Both 60 Vbeta primers and 13 Jbeta primers went into the PCR. This table comes from immunoSEQ multiplex PCR, and its TCRdb copy is limited to in-frame clones, with some not included. The table shows 100,000 to 150,000 clones, with more than 60% occurring only once. The CDR3 runs to 15 residues. Germline V gives CDR1 MRHNA, CDR2 SNTAGT. Trimming at V came to 5 bases and at J to 0 bases, leaving 5 bases not matched to a gene. Sequencing was carried out using PBMCs. The receptor's source is a woman aged 50 to 60 in good health and CMV-seropositive. The V gene is TRBV6-4, the J gene TRBJ2-3; 7 nucleotides match TRBD2. The CDR3 DNA sequence: TGTGCCAGCAGTATAAGCGGGGAAAGCACAGATACGCAGTATTTT. Amino acid sequence: CASSISGESTDTQYF.